A selection of T cell receptor beta chains follows, all from one sample in a study of T cell responses to AZD1222 COVID-19 vaccine. TCRdb's copy holds only in-frame clones and misses some; the assay was immunoSEQ multiplex PCR. This table holds 72,000 or so clones, around 85% found once. The specimen was peripheral blood, collected on day 0 of AZD1222 vaccination. These receptors were collected from an adult in good health. The CDR3 runs from the conserved cysteine through the conserved F or W. The order of the fields is D gene, clone size, V gene, J gene, CDR3 DNA, CDR3 protein. The D gene is left open where the match is weak. Expanded clones are given a class, and other clones once, few, many or no size at all.

-,-,TRBV2,TRBJ2-2,TGTGCCAGCAGTGATGTTGCGAACACCGGGGAGCTGTTTTTT,CASSDVANTGELFF
-,-,TRBV7-4,TRBJ2-4,TGTGCCAGCAGCTTGGGCCCCCCACCGGGACACCAAAACCTAATAGTAGCCAAAAACATTCAGTACTTC,CASSLGPPPGHQNLIVAKNIQYF
TRBD1,-,TRBV10-3,TRBJ2-1,TGTGCCATCAGTGCTTATGGACAGGGGGTGTATGAGCAGTTCTTC,CAISAYGQGVYEQFF
-,-,TRBV3-1/TRBV3-2,TRBJ1-2,TGTGCCAGCAGCCAAAAATTGTGGACCGACTATGGCTACACCTTC,CASSQKLWTDYGYTF
TRBD2,once,TRBV6-2/TRBV6-3,TRBJ2-3,TGTGCCAGCAGCCGACCTAGCGGGGGGTACACAGATACGCAGTATTTT,CASSRPSGGYTDTQYF
TRBD2,-,TRBV15,TRBJ2-1,TGTGCCACCAGCAGGGGACTAGCGGGAGCCAATGAGCAGTTCTTC,CATSRGLAGANEQFF
-,-,TRBV7-9,TRBJ1-1,TGTGCCAGCAGCCAGGACCCAAACACTGAAGCTTTCTTT,CASSQDPNTEAFF
-,-,TRBV29-1,TRBJ1-2,TGCAGCGTTGAAGGGCTGGGGGAAGGCTATGGCTACACCTTC,CSVEGLGEGYGYTF
-,-,TRBV6-5,TRBJ1-2,TGTGCCAGCAGGGACCCACCACCTAACTATGGCTACACCTTC,CASRDPPPNYGYTF
-,-,TRBV15,TRBJ2-2,TGTGCCACCAGCAGAGGAGGACAGTTAACCGGGGAGCTGTTTTTT,CATSRGGQLTGELFF
-,-,TRBV3-1/TRBV3-2,TRBJ2-4,TGTGCCAGCAGCTCAAGGGGTCGGGACAAAAACATTCAGTACTTC,CASSSRGRDKNIQYF
TRBD2,-,TRBV4-2,TRBJ2-3,TGTGCCAGCAGCCAAGGTCCCGGGACTAGCGGAGCGGATACGCAGTATTTT,CASSQGPGTSGADTQYF
TRBD1,-,TRBV10-3,TRBJ1-3,TGTGCCATCGGGGACAGCTCGATACCGACGAACACCATATATTTT,CAIGDSSIPTNTIYF
-,few,TRBV19,TRBJ2-7,TGTGCCAGTAGTGCGATCCAGGGTAGTTGGCACGAGCAGTACTTC,CASSAIQGSWHEQYF
-,-,TRBV4-1,TRBJ2-2,TGCGCCAGCAGCCAAGCCCACTTCGCCGGGGAGCTGTTTTTT,CASSQAHFAGELFF
-,-,TRBV5-4,TRBJ2-1,TGTGCCAGCAGCTTACTAGTTGATCATGAGCAGTTCTTC,CASSLLVDHEQFF
-,-,TRBV12-3/TRBV12-4,TRBJ2-7,TGTGCCAGCAAAGCACGGGACGGTGGAGAGCAGTACTTC,CASKARDGGEQYF
-,-,TRBV23-1,TRBJ2-7,TGCGCCAGCAGTCAGGGGCGACAAGAGCAGTACTTC,CASSQGRQEQYF
TRBD1,-,TRBV18,TRBJ1-3,TGTGCCAGCTCCGAAGCGACAGGGATAACTGGAAACACCATATATTTT,CASSEATGITGNTIYF
TRBD1,-,TRBV5-5,TRBJ1-2,TGTGCCAGCAGTCTAGCTTGGAGGGGGCAGGACTATGGCTACACCTTC,CASSLAWRGQDYGYTF
TRBD1,-,TRBV6-5,TRBJ2-5,TGTGCCAGCAGTTACTCGAACAGGGGACAGACCCAGTACTTC,CASSYSNRGQTQYF
TRBD1,-,TRBV19,TRBJ1-2,TGTGCCAGTAGTATTGACAGGGGCCAGTCCTATGGCTACACCTTC,CASSIDRGQSYGYTF
-,-,TRBV25-1,TRBJ2-7,TGTGCCAGCAGTGAAGACTGGTACGAGCAGTACTTC,CASSEDWYEQYF
-,-,TRBV19,TRBJ2-7,TGTGCCAGTAGTATGGCGGACAGATACTACGAGCAGTACTTC,CASSMADRYYEQYF
TRBD2,few,TRBV5-4,TRBJ2-2,TGTGCCAGCAGCCTCCGACTAGCGGGGTTGTCCGGGGAGCTGTTTTTT,CASSLRLAGLSGELFF
-,-,TRBV5-1,TRBJ1-1,TGCGCCAGCAGCCCCATGGGGGGATTGAACACTGAAGCTTTCTTT,CASSPMGGLNTEAFF
TRBD1,-,TRBV3-1/TRBV3-2,TRBJ1-5,TGTGCCAGCAGCCCAGGGGGTGGGCGCAATCAGCCCCAGCATTTT,CASSPGGGRNQPQHF
TRBD2,-,TRBV4-2,TRBJ2-3,TGTGCCAGCAGCGAAGCCGCTGCCGGACTAGCGGGGCAGACAGATACGCAGTATTTT,CASSEAAAGLAGQTDTQYF
-,-,TRBV11-2,TRBJ2-1,TGTGCCAGCAGTTACGGACGAGGTAGGTTCAACAGGGCCTTTACCTACAATGAGCAGTTCTTC,CASSYGRGRFNRAFTYNEQFF
-,-,TRBV4-2,TRBJ2-5,TGTGCCAGCAGCCAAAGAGGGGGGGCCGTGACAGGCTCAGAGACCCAGTACTTC,CASSQRGGAVTGSETQYF
-,-,TRBV5-4,TRBJ1-2,TGTGCCAGCAGCTTGGGCGGAGGACGGGACTATGGCTACACCTTC,CASSLGGGRDYGYTF
-,-,TRBV27,TRBJ2-3,TGTGCCAGCAGTGCTGTTTTTCACACAGATACGCAGTATTTT,CASSAVFHTDTQYF
TRBD1,-,TRBV6-5,TRBJ1-1,TGTGCCAGCAGTTACGGTGTAGTTGGGACAGGGGAACCGGCTTTCTTT,CASSYGVVGTGEPAFF
TRBD1,-,TRBV5-1,TRBJ1-2,TGCGCCAGCAGCCAAGGACAGGGAAGAATCTATGGCTACACCTTC,CASSQGQGRIYGYTF
-,-,TRBV19,TRBJ1-5,TGTGCCAGTCGCGCAGGGATAGTAACGGAGCCCCAGCATTTT,CASRAGIVTEPQHF
TRBD1,-,TRBV5-4,TRBJ2-2,TGTGCCAGCAGCCCCCGGGACAGGAACACCGGGGAGCTGTTTTTT,CASSPRDRNTGELFF
TRBD1,-,TRBV9,TRBJ2-3,TGTGCCAGCAGCGCCTCGACAGGGGGTACGCAGTATTTT,CASSASTGGTQYF
-,once,TRBV6-6,TRBJ2-7,TGTGCCAGCAGTACCGACGGGGCGGGGTCCTACGAGCAGTACTTC,CASSTDGAGSYEQYF
-,-,TRBV18,TRBJ2-2,TGTGCCAGCCCAAGGGAGTTGGGCACCGGGGAGCTGTTTTTT,CASPRELGTGELFF
TRBD2,-,TRBV19,TRBJ2-7,TGTGCCACTCGGCCCCGCGGGGGGTACTACGAGCAGTACTTC,CATRPRGGYYEQYF
-,-,TRBV9,TRBJ2-7,TGTGCCAGCAGCGTAGGGACATCCTACGAGCAGTACTTC,CASSVGTSYEQYF
TRBD1,few,TRBV6-5,TRBJ2-7,TGTGCCAGCAGCGTCCGGGACAGGGGGGATTACGAGCAGTACTTC,CASSVRDRGDYEQYF
-,-,TRBV4-1,TRBJ2-7,TGCGCCAGCAGCCAGCACAGGGAGACCTACGAGCAGTACTTC,CASSQHRETYEQYF
-,-,TRBV7-6,TRBJ1-3,TGTGCCAGCGGGAGGGGTTCCGGAAACACCATATATTTT,CASGRGSGNTIYF
TRBD2,once,TRBV18,TRBJ2-3,TGTGCCAGCTCGCCCACTAGCGGGGTACCAGATACGCAGTATTTT,CASSPTSGVPDTQYF
-,-,TRBV5-1,TRBJ1-1,TGCGCCAGCAGCTTGGTGGAGGGTTCGGAAGCTTTCTTT,CASSLVEGSEAFF
-,-,TRBV19,TRBJ2-1,TGTGCCAGTAGTATAGATGAGTGGTGGGGAGATGAGCAGTTCTTC,CASSIDEWWGDEQFF
-,-,TRBV19,TRBJ1-6,TGTGCCAGTAGTAGAACAGGGCGCAATTCACCCCTCCACTTT,CASSRTGRNSPLHF
-,-,TRBV19,TRBJ2-3,TGTGCCAGTAGTATGTGGGCTAGCGGCACAGATACGCAGTATTTT,CASSMWASGTDTQYF
-,-,TRBV6-5,TRBJ1-3,TGTGCCAGCCAGAACCTTAACTCTGGAAACACCATATATTTT,CASQNLNSGNTIYF
TRBD2,-,TRBV6-5,TRBJ2-7,TGTGCCAGCAGTCCCGGGGGGGGTATCAACGAGCAGTACTTC,CASSPGGGINEQYF